This T cell receptor (beta chain) was found in a study of blood T cell repertoires in COVID-19. Study summary: Sites in the United States, Italy and Spain provided acute and convalescent COVID-19 samples.

Germline V gene lookup returns CDR1 KGHDR and CDR2 SFDVKD. The CDR3 extends over 14 amino acids. Trimming took off 4 bases at V and 2 bases at J, with 10 bases between the two ends. Original methodology: Amplified reference gene primers provided the basis for estimating nucleated cell counts. Clones were sequenced by immunoSEQ multiplex PCR, and TCRdb holds only the in-frame ones, with some missing. V, J and clone size reflect that table, while D and trimming were determined from the DNA. The table includes roughly 440,000 clones, approximately 90% detected once. Seattle patient enrollment occurred during active infection, with longitudinal follow-up thereafter.

V is TRBV24-1 and J is TRBJ1-2; the D is unclear. The sequencing sample was made of peripheral blood. The clonotype was recovered from a woman between 45 and 65 years old with COVID-19, enrolled during active disease. CDR3 sequence reads: CATSDLTKNYGYTF. The CDR3 nucleotides are TGTGCCACCAGTGACCTCACAAAAAACTATGGCTACACCTTC.